Below, 25 T cell receptor beta chains from the same sample are listed, as sequenced in a study of beta chain features in type 1 diabetes. TCRB transcripts that were expressed got sequenced, as all of the isolated RNA had been reverse transcribed. This table comes from immunoSEQ multiplex PCR, and its TCRdb copy is limited to in-frame clones, with some not included. The profile covers around 140,000 clones, with about 12% appearing a single time and around 1.2% taken by the ten largest. Antigens of these TCRs are unknown. General observations from the study: Significant though moderate, a shortening of TCRB CDR3s appeared in all four CD4+ subsets of Type 1 diabetes patients.

The sample taken for sequencing was central memory CD4+ T cells from blood. The receptors were gathered from a man younger than 35 with type 1 diabetes.

Comment on this clone: Other DNA sequences within the sample encode an identical CDR3. This sequence joins TRBV18 and TRBJ2-3; D ambiguous. V lost 6 bases and J 2 bases, leaving 3 bases between the germline ends. The CDR3 runs to 11 residues. Germline values: CDR1 KGHSH, CDR2 LQKENI. CDR3 protein: CASSSTDTQYF. In DNA form, the CDR3 reads TGTGCCAGCTCCTCCACAGATACGCAGTATTTT.

This clone was recorded many times. The V gene is TRBV30, the J gene TRBJ1-5, with D unresolved. Germline loops: CDR1 GTSNPN, CDR2 SVGIG (reference sequence). The CDR3 has 13 amino acids. The CDR3 nucleotides read TGTGCAACAAGCGGGGATAGCAATCAGCCCCAGCATTTT. Amino acids: CATSGDSNQPQHF. Using reference TRBV30 and TRBJ1-5 for the parts outside the CDR3, the full variable domain is SQTIHQWPATLVQPVGSPLSLECTVEGTSNPNLYWYRQAAGRGLQLLFYSVGIGQISSEVPQNLSASRPQDRQFILSSKKLLLSDSGFYLCATSGDSNQPQHFGDGTRLSIL.

V gene TRBV29-1 combines with J gene TRBJ1-1; 10 nucleotides agree with TRBD1. Germline-derived CDR1 and CDR2 are SQVTM and ANQGSEA. The V and J ends lost 7 bases and 4 bases, in that order; junction bases with no gene match: 6. The CDR3 consists of 13 residues. The DNA of the CDR3 is TGCAGCGGAACCGGACAGGGGGTCACTGAAGCTTTCTTT. It yields the protein CSGTGQGVTEAFF.

The chain joins TRBV4-1 to TRBJ2-7; D is undetermined. Germline loops: CDR1 MGHRA, CDR2 YSYEKL. The CDR3 runs 18 residues. V was shortened by 0 bases and J by 1 base, with 19 bases between the two germline ends. The CDR3 DNA reads as TGCGCCAGCAGCCAAGAAATGTCTCGCGGACCAAGGTCCTACGAGCAGTACTTC. This gives the protein CASSQEMSRGPRSYEQYF.

V usage is TRBV4-1 and J usage is TRBJ2-2; 8 bases fit TRBD1. J gave up 12 bases and V 0 bases, and 6 bases lay outside the gene matches. CDR3 length equals 14 residues. Germline loops: CDR1 MGHRA, CDR2 YSYEKL. CDR3 in amino acids: CASSQDGDRWKLFF. The CDR3 nucleotides are TGCGCCAGCAGCCAAGATGGGGACAGGTGGAAGCTGTTTTTT.

This clone turned up a few times. Other DNA sequences in the sample encode the same CDR3. The chain couples TRBV20-1 to TRBJ2-7; D assignment may be TRBD1 or TRBD2 (5 bases each). The germline V gene has CDR1 DFQATT and CDR2 SNEGSKA (reference sequence). V was cut by 3 bases and J by 3 bases, with 6 bases left in between. The CDR3 is made up of 11 amino acids. The CDR3 nucleotides read TGCAGTGCTAGGGGGGACTACGAGCAGTACTTC. Translation gives CSARGDYEQYF.

The V and J genes are TRBV9 and TRBJ2-5; D is undetermined. Trimming cost V 0 bases and J 2 bases, with 5 bases left between them. The CDR3 extends over 13 amino acids. The germline V gene encodes CDR1 SGDLS and CDR2 YYNGEE. CDR3 sequence reads: CASSVGQQETQYF. The CDR3 DNA is TGTGCCAGCAGCGTAGGGCAACAAGAGACCCAGTACTTC.

The sample holds many counts of this clone. The chain joins TRBV2 to TRBJ1-4; maybe TRBD1 (6 bases). The V and J ends lost 6 bases and 8 bases respectively, with 13 bases between them. CDR3 length: 13 residues. Germline CDR1 and CDR2: SNHLY and FYNNEI. Here the CDR3 reads CASSGTLGEKLFF. CDR3 sequence (DNA): TGTGCCAGCAGCGGGACATTAGGCGAAAAACTGTTTTTT.

The sample holds a few counts of this clone. V usage is TRBV30 and J usage is TRBJ2-7; D might be TRBD1 or TRBD2, each matching 6 bases. The germline CDR1 and CDR2 sequences are GTSNPN and SVGIG (reference sequence). Deletions cut 2 bases from V and 0 bases from J, with 11 bases between. This CDR3 is built from 14 residues. CDR3 sequence (DNA): TGTGCCTGGAGTAGAGGGGGGAGCTCCTACGAGCAGTACTTC. Translated, it gives CAWSRGGSSYEQYF.

Only a few counts were recorded for this clone. The J gene is TRBJ2-2, the V gene TRBV14; perhaps TRBD2 as D (7 bases). Trimming stripped 1 base from V and 4 bases from J, with 13 bases between. CDR3 size: 16 residues. Germline loops: CDR1 SGHDN, CDR2 FVKESK. This CDR3 is CASSQARGASTGELFF. CDR3 DNA: TGTGCCAGCAGCCAAGCACGGGGGGCGTCCACCGGGGAGCTGTTTTTT.

The J gene is TRBJ2-7, the V gene TRBV30; D is undetermined. Trimming removed 3 bases at V and 5 bases at J, with 14 bases between. The length of the CDR3 is 13 residues. Germline V CDR1 and CDR2: GTSNPN, SVGIG (reference sequence). In DNA form, the CDR3 reads TGTGCCTGGAGCGGGTTCCGAGGAAACGAGCAGTACTTC. It codes for CAWSGFRGNEQYF.

A few counts support this clone. The chain joins TRBV11-1 to TRBJ1-1; D remains unclear. The CDR3 sequence is 15 residues long. CDR1 and CDR2 from the germline V gene are SGHAT and FQDESV (reference sequence). V was trimmed by 1 base and J by 0 bases, leaving 9 bases between them. This CDR3 is CASSLDFGMNTEAFF. CDR3 DNA sequence: TGTGCCAGCAGCTTAGATTTCGGAATGAACACTGAAGCTTTCTTT.

In this sample, this clone turned up a few times. This chain uses TRBV28 with TRBJ2-3, with 9 bases identical to TRBD1. The germline gives CDR1 MDHEN, CDR2 SYDVKM. Trimming removed 0 bases from V and 2 bases from J; junction bases left unmatched: 12. The CDR3 is 19 residues long. CDR3 protein: CASSLWEGQGRWSTDTQYF. The CDR3 DNA follows: TGTGCCAGCAGTTTATGGGAGGGACAGGGCCGTTGGTCCACAGATACGCAGTATTTT.

This chain links TRBV6-1 with TRBJ1-6; 7 bases match TRBD1. CDR1 MNHNS and CDR2 SASEGT come from the germline V gene. The CDR3 covers 15 residues. The junction had 10 bases not matched to a gene; V was cut back by 6 bases and J by 8 bases. CDR3 DNA: TGTGCCAGCAGCCGGTCGACAGGGTTATATTCACCCCTCCACTTT. Translation gives CASSRSTGLYSPLHF.

This clone came up a few times. This chain connects TRBV7-2 to TRBJ2-5; 7 nucleotides match TRBD2. CDR3 length equals 13 residues. CDR1 SGHTA and CDR2 FQGNSA come from the germline V gene. V lost 4 bases and J lost 5; bases outside the gene matches: 4. The CDR3 DNA reads as TGTGCCAGCAGCTCACTAGCGTCGGAGACCCAGTACTTC. This codes for CASSSLASETQYF.

This clone was counted a few times. This may come from a read error, since a much larger clone is one base off. V is TRBV19 and J is TRBJ2-7; no reliable D call. This CDR3 has 17 amino acids. CDR1 and CDR2 from the germline V gene are LNHDA and SQIVND (reference sequence). V lost 6 bases to trimming and J lost 2 bases, with 23 bases between them. CDR3 sequence reads: CASRRTYSINTPYEQYF. The CDR3 nucleotides are TGTGCCAGTAGGCGAACCTACAGTATAAATACCCCCTACGAGCAGTACTTC.

In regard to this clone: Because the CDR3 is missing its conserved closing phenylalanine or tryptophan, this is likely a read error. The chain recombines TRBV5-1 with TRBJ2-2; D unclear. V gave up 5 bases and J gave up 0 bases, with 5 bases separating them. The germline V gene encodes CDR1 SGHRS and CDR2 YFSETQ. The CDR3 is made up of 13 amino acids. The CDR3 is CASRDTNTGELFL. Written as DNA, the CDR3 is TGCGCCAGCAGGGATACGAACACCGGGGAGCTGTTTCTT.

The sample holds a few counts of this clone. V and J are TRBV7-2 and TRBJ1-6; D is undetermined. The CDR3 covers 14 residues. Germline assignment: CDR1 SGHTA and CDR2 FQGNSA. With 2 bases removed from V and 9 bases from J, the gap between germline ends came to 11 bases. CDR3 sequence: CASSLWTRGSPLHF. The CDR3 DNA sequence: TGTGCCAGCAGCTTATGGACCCGCGGTTCACCCCTCCACTTT.

This chain links TRBV28 with TRBJ2-2; maybe TRBD1 (6 bases). There are 13 residues in the CDR3. Germline V gene data show CDR1 as MDHEN and CDR2 as SYDVKM. The V gene lost 5 bases and the J gene lost 7 bases, with 11 bases spanning the gap. The CDR3 DNA reads TGTGCCAGCAGTATACAGGGTGTCGGGGAGCTGTTTTTT. This encodes CASSIQGVGELFF.

This clone was counted only a few times. The genes are TRBV28 and TRBJ1-1; D possibly corresponds to TRBD1 (5 bases). V lost 7 bases and J lost 0, with 15 bases in between. This CDR3 is 15 amino acids long. The germline gives CDR1 MDHEN, CDR2 SYDVKM. The CDR3 DNA reads as TGTGCCAGCACCACCCGGGGCGTAGTGAACACTGAAGCTTTCTTT. This codes for CASTTRGVVNTEAFF.

The chain couples TRBV2 to TRBJ1-2; D is undetermined. There are 12 residues in the CDR3. Trimming pared 2 bases from V and 5 bases from J, leaving 6 bases between. In germline, CDR1 is SNHLY, CDR2 FYNNEI. Written as DNA, the CDR3 is TGTGCCAGCAGTGAATTAACTTATGGCTACACCTTC. It encodes CASSELTYGYTF. The variable domain in full, with the rest retrieved from reference TRBV2 and TRBJ1-2, is EPEVTQTPSHQVTQMGQEVILRCVPISNHLYFYWYRQILGQKVEFLVSFYNNEISEKSEIFDDQFSVERPDGSNFTLKIRSTKLEDSAMYFCASSELTYGYTFGSGTRLTVV.

The chain has TRBV5-1 and TRBJ1-6; D is unclear. V was pared by 0 bases and J by 7 bases, with 8 bases between. Germline CDR1 SGHRS, CDR2 YFSETQ. The CDR3 spans 14 residues. In DNA, the CDR3 is TGCGCCAGCAGCTTGGCGGTAAACAATTCACCCCTCCACTTT. This translates into CASSLAVNNSPLHF.

The gene calls are TRBV11-2 and TRBJ1-4, with D uncertain. Deletions cut 2 bases from V and 0 bases from J, with 4 bases between. The germline V gene has CDR1 SGHAT and CDR2 FQNNGV. This CDR3 contains 14 residues. CDR3 coding DNA: TGTGCCAGCAGCTTAAGGGCAACTAATGAAAAACTGTTTTTT. Amino acids: CASSLRATNEKLFF.

V and J are TRBV7-6 and TRBJ2-5, with D maybe TRBD2 (5 bases). CDR3 length equals 13 residues. Trimming left V 5 bases short and J 1 base short, with 8 bases between. Germline V gene data show CDR1 as SGHVS and CDR2 as FNYEAQ. The DNA of the CDR3 is TGTGCCAGCAGCCCCGGGGTCCAAGAGACCCAGTACTTC. Translated: CASSPGVQETQYF.

V and J are TRBV6-5 and TRBJ1-2; the D gene is possibly TRBD1 (5 bases). V gave up 0 bases and J gave up 4 bases, with 12 bases separating them. The CDR3 has 15 residues. Germline assignment: CDR1 MNHEY and CDR2 SVGAGI. CDR3 sequence: CASSYSSRVSYGYTF. CDR3 coding DNA: TGTGCCAGCAGTTACTCCTCCAGGGTATCCTATGGCTACACCTTC.